This entry describes one TCR beta chain. 200,000 CFSE-labeled responder cells were plated with 200,000 irradiated, violet-dye-labeled stimulator cells. The sample is drawn from a study of graft-versus-host responses after intestinal transplantation. Findings and caveats of the study: Peak GvH clone levels in circulation were associated with early post-transplant HvG declines.

Assay used: immunoSEQ multiplex PCR; TCRdb lists only in-frame clones, some missing. The table records under 9,500 clones, approximately 28% of them present only once. This CDR3 has 14 amino acids. The V segment lost 5 bases and the J segment 8 bases; nucleotides outside the gene matches: 10. Looked up from germline, CDR1 is SGHTA and CDR2 is FQGTGA. The V call is TRBV7-3, the J call TRBJ1-1; 8 bases are shared with TRBD1. The TCR originated in a human patient who was an organ donor for intestinal transplantation. Source: alloreactive CD4+ T cells from a mixed lymphocyte reaction culture, taken before transplantation. Subset given: CFSE-low proliferating T cells sorted from approximately six-day pre-transplant mixed lymphocyte reaction (GvH or HvG direction). The CDR3 sequence is CASSLSGQGEEAFF. As DNA, the CDR3 is TGTGCCAGCAGCCTATCCGGACAGGGTGAGGAAGCTTTCTTT.